The entry that follows covers one T cell receptor (beta chain) sequence. Its antigen specificity is not known. No base quality information exists; no much larger clone differs at one position. Library method: the immunoSEQ multiplex PCR assay. A mixture of 60 forward primers for TCR Vbeta segments and 13 reverse primers for TCR Jbeta segments was used in the multiplex PCR. A multiplex PCR assay on genomic DNA amplified the CDR3 region of rearranged TCR beta genes. Amplified TCR beta libraries were sequenced as 87-base-pair reads on the Illumina HiSeq System. In the paper's pipeline: In a later analysis, some 80 million unique TCR beta chains were counted across the roughly 670 repertoires, and about 10 million of these chains were shared by at least two donors. A nearest-neighbor algorithm error-corrected the raw reads and collapsed the reads into unique sequences, merging closely related sequences to remove PCR and sequencing errors. To assign V, D and J gene segments, CDR3 sequences were aligned to IMGT reference sequences. For a sequence to be retained, a match of at least six nucleotides to both a V gene segment and a J gene segment was required. A rearrangement was called productive if the CDR3 had no stop codons and remained in frame with V and J, and every other rearrangement was called non-productive. CDR3 was defined according to IMGT convention as the region running from the second conserved V-encoded cysteine to the conserved J-encoded phenylalanine. Sequences without an unambiguous match to a single V gene segment were excluded from the earlier analysis of several hundred of the donors. An earlier analysis of 500 to 600 of the donors classified V segments as functional when productive rearrangements were above 56.7% and as segregating when the standard deviation between donors was above 5%. A statistical classification framework was built for diagnosing cytomegalovirus status from the catalog of TCR beta chain sequences. In a later analysis, TCR nucleotide sequences were compared against IMGT/GENE-DB human TR gene sequences so that V and J genes could be assigned. Using the TCRdist pipeline, a later analysis assigned CDR3 sequences along with most-parsimonious VDJ recombination scenarios. In a later analysis, every TCR beta chain was defined by the combination of its CDR3 amino acid sequence and its V-gene family, and reads without a unique V-gene family were dropped. A later analysis removed 592 highly shared, low-generation-probability nucleotide sequences to deal with suspected cross-contamination and a sequencing artifact. In a later analysis, a clonal expansion index for each public chain was calculated from normalized within-repertoire ranks of inferred template counts. Generation probabilities in a later analysis came from a VDJ recombination model fitted to out-of-frame rearrangements, and those results were checked against IGoR. In a later analysis, hypergeometric tests were used to score TCR-TCR, TCR-HLA and TCR-CMV co-occurrence, with a repertoire-size bias correction applied to TCR pairs. False discovery rates were estimated in a later analysis by permuting HLA or CMV assignments 20 times. In a later analysis, co-occurring TCRs were grouped using DBSCAN, with TCRdist sequence similarity added in when clustering inside HLA-allele-positive subsets. Co-occurrence clustering excluded repertoires with fewer than 30,000 or more than 120,000 public chains, plus five with anomalous nucleotide sharing. The table was pulled from immuneACCESS by TCRdb, which kept in-frame rearrangements only. Such tables lose some clones; where checked, under half of the loss comes from unresolved V genes, and the rest has no known cause. That table gives V, J and clone size, and the DNA gave D and trimming. A total of over 150,000 clones appear in this sample, around 80% of them only once. The ten biggest clones cover 1% of the sample.

This entry comes from a study of cytomegalovirus exposure and HLA in healthy donors (dated by TCRdb to about 2017). A note on the overall study: According to an earlier analysis of several hundred of the donors, about 179 million T cells yielded 117 million unique TCR beta sequences and about 300 Gb of sequence data. Approximately 300 gigabases of sequencing data and 70 million to 95 million unique TCR sequences made up an early release that covered under 750 HLA-typed donors. The genetic ancestry cluster associated with self-reported Caucasian donors included 81% of the 398 genotyped donors. The study aimed to test whether signatures of past pathogen exposure could be identified by cataloging public T cell receptors. The T cell repertoires of several hundred subjects were profiled by immunosequencing and related to cytomegalovirus serostatus. Besides the first cohort of around 670 subjects, a separate validation cohort made up of 90 to 150 different subjects was used. To predict cytomegalovirus infection status, the study combined high-throughput TCR immunosequencing, statistical association of individual TCRs with disease status, and machine learning. A later analysis re-examined previously published TCR beta repertoires from more than 550 donors and added high-resolution HLA genotyping to investigate patterns of TCR occurrence. In the later analysis, no new phenotypic data were used to find candidate immune exposures; instead, reliance was placed on TCR beta sequences and their occurrence across donors. An earlier analysis of 450 to 750 of the donors used high-throughput TCR beta sequencing to judge whether each TCR beta V gene segment behaved as functional or pseudogenic. Donor age, sex, ethnicity and CMV serostatus were compiled alongside the repertoire data. In a later genetic analysis, genome-wide SNP genotypes for 398 of the 666 donors were used, and that subset was treated as a discovery cohort. Every repertoire in the discovery cohort had been generated on one and the same sequencing platform. HLA typing covered class I and class II loci at four-digit resolution. The number of donors typed differed by locus, with roughly 620-640 for A, B, C, DRB1 and DQB1, roughly 520 for DQA1, approximately 570 for DPA1, and around 460 for DPB1. About 5 DR-DQ haplotypes were handled as single units for association and clustering, since linkage in the cohort was strong. On average, 235,054 unique TCR beta nucleotide sequences were sequenced per donor among roughly 430 genotyped donors of the cohort, with around 19% of those sequences being non-productive. Broad study findings and their caveats: A later analysis found that HLA-associated TCR beta chains were more clonally expanded and had lower generation probabilities than equally common non-associated chains. A later analysis associated 15,000 to 20,000 TCR beta sequences with specific HLA alleles at a false discovery rate of 0.05. The earlier analysis of almost 600 of the donors excluded some 15 rarely observed V segments, including chromosome 9 orphons, because counts were too low. Some IMGT-functional V segments, including TRBV6-2 and TRBV6-3, could not be told apart with the 87-base-pair reads, so those segments were excluded. A later analysis found that TCR association rates varied across HLA loci, with DRB1 alleles showing the most associated TCRs and HLA-C alleles the fewest. In a later genetic analysis, fewer N-insertions in productive TCRs were reported among donors in an Asian-associated ancestry cluster than the roughly 700-donor mean. Because HLA typing was unavailable for some donors at each locus, only the typed subset was used in association tests. The cohort was sequenced for TCR beta chains only, and without alpha or paired-chain data the features that could be detected were limited. Presence/absence analyses assumed roughly uniform sequencing depth across donors, an assumption that may not hold. Most CMV-associated TCR beta chains appeared to be HLA-restricted in a later analysis, and the HLA associations seemed to be driven largely by CMV exposure. The only immune exposure information available for the cohort was CMV serostatus. In vitro tests confirmed that a few of the cytomegalovirus-associated TCR beta chains recognize cytomegalovirus antigens. The study gave a list of roughly 150 TCR beta chains associated with cytomegalovirus. The authors suggested that the approach could potentially be generalized to other disease states and immunological phenotypes. A further reported finding was that TCR beta sequences accurately predicted the HLA-A and HLA-B alleles for most subjects in the first cohort. A later genetic analysis associated a missense DCLRE1C variant with V-gene and J-gene trimming of TCR beta chains, and an independent cohort replicated the association. Most TCR sequences were observed very rarely across donors, whereas some public TCRs were present in many individuals. A cluster of highly shared sequence variants was judged likely to represent a technical artifact of the sequencing pipeline. Broadly in line with IMGT annotations, most TCR beta V segments showed up in productive rearrangements about 87% or about 30% of the time in an earlier analysis of around 550 of the donors. Linkage disequilibrium might explain the correlated functional status among segregating V segments, but an unknown experimental factor could not be excluded. A later analysis reported that several top co-occurrence clusters appeared linked to parvovirus B19, influenza, CMV and Epstein-Barr virus. When HLA alleles, especially DR and DQ, strongly co-occurred, attributing TCR associations to individual alleles was difficult. The classifier was reported to diagnose cytomegalovirus status with high specificity and sensitivity in both the original and validation cohorts.

Relative to germline, V is 3 bases shorter and J is 0 bases shorter, with 12 bases between their ends. The CDR3 runs 15 amino acids, cysteine and phenylalanine included. Kept here is only the CDR3 DNA, which spans 45 bases and is read in frame from base 1. CDR1 is given as ENHRY and CDR2 as SYGVKD, both from the germline V gene. The cohort was made up of several hundred healthy bone marrow donors. At the time of sampling, every cohort member was nominally healthy, though immune exposures that went unrecorded were likely present. The donor tested CMV seropositive, placing the donor among the roughly 300 seropositive members of the cohort. A peripheral blood sample was provided by each donor, and peripheral blood mononuclear cells were used for TCR beta sequencing. The Qiagen DNeasy Blood Extraction Kit was used to extract genomic DNA from the blood cell samples.

This clonotype was sampled from a woman aged 50 to 65 in good health and CMV-seropositive. This sequence uses TRBV10-3 and TRBJ2-7; TRBD1 is possibly the D segment (6 matching bases). The sequencing sample was made of PBMCs. The CDR3 corresponds to CAISDRTESSYEQYF. The nucleotides are TGTGCCATCAGTGATCGGACAGAGAGCTCCTACGAGCAGTACTTC.